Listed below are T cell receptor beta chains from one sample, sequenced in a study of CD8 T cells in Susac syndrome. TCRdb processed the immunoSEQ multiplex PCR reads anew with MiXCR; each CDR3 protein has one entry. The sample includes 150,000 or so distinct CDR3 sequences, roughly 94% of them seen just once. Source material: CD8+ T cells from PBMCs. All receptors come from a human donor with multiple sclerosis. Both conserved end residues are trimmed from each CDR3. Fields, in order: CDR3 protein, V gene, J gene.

ASSLLRDLYGYT,TRBV13,TRBJ1-2
ASSLLARQVPRNEQY,TRBV7-2,TRBJ2-7
ASSLTASYDEQF,TRBV7-9,TRBJ2-1
ASSHLDTLNTEAF,TRBV3-1,TRBJ1-1
ASSPGGLTDTQY,TRBV27,TRBJ2-3
ASSLDRQPNYEQY,TRBV7-2,TRBJ2-7
ASSQESGGDRDTQY,TRBV4-3,TRBJ2-3
ASSDQRHTGFYGYT,TRBV7-9,TRBJ1-2
ASSRGLTNTGELF,TRBV9,TRBJ2-2
ASGFRIAMNTEAF,TRBV12-5,TRBJ1-1
ACPLWISGNQITLH,TRBV30,TRBJ1-6
ASSLSGYHSPLH,TRBV27,TRBJ1-6
ASSPGRSGTDTQY,TRBV18,TRBJ2-3
ASSLAQGGANNEQF,TRBV12-3/TRBV12-4,TRBJ2-1
ASSQSENSNQPQH,TRBV23-1,TRBJ1-5
ASSLPGQVYGYT,TRBV7-9,TRBJ1-2
ASSQGTGSPYEQY,TRBV4-3,TRBJ2-7
ASSFGDRRTDTQY,TRBV28,TRBJ2-3
ASSATGPYNSPLH,TRBV6-2/TRBV6-3,TRBJ1-6
ASTPPGGRDGYT,TRBV28,TRBJ1-2
ASRVRTQNGESGYT,TRBV19,TRBJ1-2
AWITPGDYGYT,TRBV30,TRBJ1-2
ASSSGTGFAYGYT,TRBV7-9,TRBJ1-2
ASSLFWGGTYNEQF,TRBV27,TRBJ2-1
ASSQIARSGQGYYEQY,TRBV11-2,TRBJ2-7
ASSATGAGTEAF,TRBV9,TRBJ1-1
ASSPGRGSYEQY,TRBV5-4,TRBJ2-7
ATSRSGKQETQY,TRBV15,TRBJ2-5
ATFGYTDTQY,TRBV28,TRBJ2-3
ASSLNNRGNQPQH,TRBV27,TRBJ1-5
ASSQEAGFSYEQY,TRBV4-3,TRBJ2-7
AWSEGRPEAF,TRBV30,TRBJ1-1
ASSLWGQGAQRWSYEQY,TRBV28,TRBJ2-7
ASSLFYRGGERAEAF,TRBV7-8,TRBJ1-1
SVRDRGRDNTGELF,TRBV29-1,TRBJ2-2
ASNQGMGTEAF,TRBV4-1,TRBJ1-1
ASSDRGWDTEAF,TRBV7-9,TRBJ1-1
ASSEDRGETQY,TRBV7-8,TRBJ2-5
ASSRSGVADTQY,TRBV9,TRBJ2-3
ASSPDLSSYNEQF,TRBV3-1,TRBJ2-1
SARQTSGGGETQY,TRBV20-1,TRBJ2-5
ASSAGDRTTDTQY,TRBV7-9,TRBJ2-3
ASSLTEFPYEQY,TRBV2,TRBJ2-7
ASSPERGQSTDTQY,TRBV3-1,TRBJ2-3
ASSVRQNTGELF,TRBV9,TRBJ2-2
ASSQGVAGFPLEETQY,TRBV3-1,TRBJ2-5
ASSQEQGNYGYT,TRBV4-1,TRBJ1-2
ASSRSERGSSYEQY,TRBV4-1,TRBJ2-7
SVERGQTGELF,TRBV29-1,TRBJ2-2
SARDRRASSYEQY,TRBV20-1,TRBJ2-7
ASSYGELF,TRBV7-9,TRBJ2-2
ASSLGAGQGREQY,TRBV5-4,TRBJ2-7
ASSPDTGELF,TRBV7-7,TRBJ2-2
ASQGSWYEQY,TRBV25-1,TRBJ2-7